This T cell receptor (beta chain) was sequenced for a study of blood T cell repertoires in COVID-19. About the study: Sites across the United States, Italy and Spain contributed samples from acute and convalescent COVID-19. In each case, the material was cDNA or gDNA derived from T cells, B-cell-depleted T cells, or PBMCs.

Recovered status applied to Cohort 3 donors who had two consecutive negative PCRs. It also applied to those with clearance or with symptom resolution. Sequencing was performed with immunoSEQ multiplex PCR; in TCRdb, only in-frame clones are kept and a portion is missing. The table has more than 200,000 clones, around 86% seen once; the top ten hold under 2%. Material for sequencing was PBMCs or T cells enriched from blood (not recorded which). This sequence originates from a woman in her 50s who had recovered from COVID-19.

CDR3 sequence reads: CASSRRQGSVGYTF. In nucleotides, the CDR3 is TGTGCCAGTAGTAGGAGACAGGGTTCGGTTGGCTACACCTTC. The genes are TRBV19 and TRBJ1-2, with 7 bases identical to TRBD1. Germline V CDR1 and CDR2: LNHDA, SQIVND (reference sequence). The junction had 9 bases not matched to a gene; V was cut back by 4 bases and J by 7 bases. This CDR3 is 14 amino acids long. The full variable domain, its missing parts supplied by reference TRBV19 and TRBJ1-2, is DGGITQSPKYLFRKEGQNVTLSCEQNLNHDAMYWYRQDPGQGLRLIYYSQIVNDFQKGDIAEGYSVSREKKESFPLTVTSAQKNPTAFYLCASSRRQGSVGYTFGSGTRLTVV.